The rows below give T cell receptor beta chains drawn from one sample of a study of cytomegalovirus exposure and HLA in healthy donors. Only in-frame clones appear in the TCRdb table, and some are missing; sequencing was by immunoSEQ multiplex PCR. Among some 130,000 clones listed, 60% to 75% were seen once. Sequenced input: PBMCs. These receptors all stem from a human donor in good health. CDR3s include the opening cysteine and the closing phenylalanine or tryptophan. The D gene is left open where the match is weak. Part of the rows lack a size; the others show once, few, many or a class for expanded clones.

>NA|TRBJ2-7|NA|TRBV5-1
TGCGCCAGCAGCTTGGCCGCACAGGGAAAGTCCCCCTACGAGCAGTACTTC
CASSLAAQGKSPYEQYF
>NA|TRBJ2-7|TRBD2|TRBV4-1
TGCGCCAGCAGCCCGGGACTACGTACCTACGAGCAGTACTTC
CASSPGLRTYEQYF
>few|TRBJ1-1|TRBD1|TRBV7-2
TGTGCCAGCAGCCAAGCGACAGGGGGAAGAACTGAAGCTTTCTTT
CASSQATGGRTEAFF
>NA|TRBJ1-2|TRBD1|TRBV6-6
TGTGCCAGCAGCAGAGGACAGGGCGATGGCTACACCTTC
CASSRGQGDGYTF
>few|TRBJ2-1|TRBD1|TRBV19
TGTGCCAGTAGTATAGGGCAGGGGGCGCAGGATGAGCAGTTCTTC
CASSIGQGAQDEQFF
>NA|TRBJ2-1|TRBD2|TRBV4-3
TGCGCCAGCAGCCAAGATCTTGGACTAGCGATAGTGGATGAGCAGTTCTTC
CASSQDLGLAIVDEQFF
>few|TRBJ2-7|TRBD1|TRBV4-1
TGCGCCAGCAGCCAATCCCCAGACAGGGAGATCTACGAGCAGTACTTC
CASSQSPDREIYEQYF
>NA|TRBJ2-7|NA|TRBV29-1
TGCAGCGTAACAGAAGGATCAGGGGCCTCCTACGAGCAGTACTTC
CSVTEGSGASYEQYF
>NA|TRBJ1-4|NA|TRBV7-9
TGTGCCAGCAGCCCGGGCGGGGAAAAACTGTTTTTT
CASSPGGEKLFF
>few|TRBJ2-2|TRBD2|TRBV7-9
TGTGCCAGCAGCTTACGACTAGCGGGATTCACCGGGGAGCTGTTTTTT
CASSLRLAGFTGELFF
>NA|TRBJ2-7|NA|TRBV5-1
TGCGCCAGCAGACTTTACTGGGGAGCCTACGAGCAGTACTTC
CASRLYWGAYEQYF
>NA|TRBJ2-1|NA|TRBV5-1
TGCGCCAGCAGCTTGTCGCTGACTGCCAGCTCCTACAATGAGCAGTTCTTC
CASSLSLTASSYNEQFF
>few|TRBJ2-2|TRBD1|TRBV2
TGTGCCAGCAGTTTCCACTTGGACAGGGATGAGCTGTTTTTT
CASSFHLDRDELFF
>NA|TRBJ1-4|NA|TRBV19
TGTGCCAGTAGTCTCGGACAGAATGAAAAACTGTTTTTT
CASSLGQNEKLFF
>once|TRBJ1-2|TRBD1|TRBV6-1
TGCCTGACAGGGGCTAACTATGGCTACACCTTC
CLTGANYGYTF
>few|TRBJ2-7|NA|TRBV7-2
TGTGCCAGCAGCCCGACATGGCCAGAATACTCCTACGAGCAGCACTTC
CASSPTWPEYSYEQHF
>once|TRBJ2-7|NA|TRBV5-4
TGTGCCAGCAGCTTCCAGGGGCTCGAGCAGTACTTC
CASSFQGLEQYF
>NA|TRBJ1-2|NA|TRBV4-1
TGCGCCAGCAGCCAAGTCGGGGGGGACTATGGCTACACCTTC
CASSQVGGDYGYTF
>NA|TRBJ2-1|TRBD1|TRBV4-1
TGCGCCAGCAGCCAAGAAGGGGCAGGGGGCATCTTCAATGAGCAGTTCTTC
CASSQEGAGGIFNEQFF
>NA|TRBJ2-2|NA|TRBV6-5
TGTGCCAGCAGTTATCAATCGGCCGGGGAGCTGTTTTTT
CASSYQSAGELFF
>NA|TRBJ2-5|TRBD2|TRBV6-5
TGTGCCAGCAGTTACTTTAGCGGGAGAGGCCAAGAGGCCCAGTACTTC
CASSYFSGRGQEAQYF
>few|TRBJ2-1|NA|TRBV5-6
TGTGCCAGCGCTGTTTGGCTCAATGAGCAGTTCTTC
CASAVWLNEQFF
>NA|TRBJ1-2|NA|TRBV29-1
TGCAGCGTTGAGACCCTGAGGGCAGGAGGCTACACCTTC
CSVETLRAGGYTF
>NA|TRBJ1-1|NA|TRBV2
TGTGCCAGCAGGGTGGGGGGATGGGACACTGAAGCTTTCTTT
CASRVGGWDTEAFF
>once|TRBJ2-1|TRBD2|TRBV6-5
TGTGCCAGCAGTTCCCTTAGCGGGAGTGGCTACAATGAGCAGTTCTTC
CASSSLSGSGYNEQFF
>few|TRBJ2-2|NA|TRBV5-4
TGTGCCAGCAGCTCCGGCGTAAGCGGAGGCTCCGGGGAGCTGTTTTTT
CASSSGVSGGSGELFF
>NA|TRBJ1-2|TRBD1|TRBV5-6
TGTGCCAGCAGGGGACAGGGCAAAACTAACTATGGCTACACCTTC
CASRGQGKTNYGYTF
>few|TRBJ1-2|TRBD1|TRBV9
TGTGCCAGCAGCGCTGGGACAGACGAAAAAGATAACTATGGCTACACCTTC
CASSAGTDEKDNYGYTF
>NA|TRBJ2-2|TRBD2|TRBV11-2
TGTGCCAGCAGCTTAACGGGTCGGGAGGGGCGACTGTTTTTT
CASSLTGREGRLFF
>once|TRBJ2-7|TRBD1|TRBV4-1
TGCGCCAGCAGCCAACCTACCTCAGGGGGCGCAGTCTATGAGCAGTACTTC
CASSQPTSGGAVYEQYF
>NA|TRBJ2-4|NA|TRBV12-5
TGTGCTAGTGGTTTGCCCACAAACAGAGATAAAAACATTCAGTACTTC
CASGLPTNRDKNIQYF
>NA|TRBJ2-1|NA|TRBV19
TGTGCCAGTAGTTGGTTAGCGGAATACAATGAGCAGTTCTTC
CASSWLAEYNEQFF
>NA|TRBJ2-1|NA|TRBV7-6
TGTGCCAGCAGCTTACCCCCCCGGCAGGGGGGCACGAATGAGCAGTTCTTC
CASSLPPRQGGTNEQFF
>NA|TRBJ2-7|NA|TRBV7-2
TGTGCCAGCAGCCCCAGTTGGAGCGGCTACGAGCAGTACTTC
CASSPSWSGYEQYF
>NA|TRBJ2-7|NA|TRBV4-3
TGCGCCAGCAGCCAAGATCTACAGGTCCAGCAGTACTTC
CASSQDLQVQQYF
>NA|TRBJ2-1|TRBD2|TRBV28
TGTGCCAGCAGTTTGTCTAGCGGGAGGTCCTACAATGAGCAGTTCTTC
CASSLSSGRSYNEQFF
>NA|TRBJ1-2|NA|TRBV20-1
TGCAGTGCTAGCCTAGTCCCCGGCTACACCTTC
CSASLVPGYTF
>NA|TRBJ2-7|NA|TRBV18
TGTGCCAGCTCACCCCCGAGGGGCAGGGGAGGGTACGAGCAGTACTTC
CASSPPRGRGGYEQYF
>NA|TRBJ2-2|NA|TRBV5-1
TGCGCCAGCAGCTTGGACAGCTCCGGGGAGCTGTTTTTT
CASSLDSSGELFF
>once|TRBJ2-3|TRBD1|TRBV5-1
TGCGCCAGCAGCTTGGCTGGGACAGGGCCGAGCACAGATACGCAGTATTTT
CASSLAGTGPSTDTQYF
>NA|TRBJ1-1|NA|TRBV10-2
TGCGCCAGCAGTGAAGGGGGCACTGAAGCTTTCTTT
CASSEGGTEAFF
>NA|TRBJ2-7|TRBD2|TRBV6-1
TGTGCCAGCAGTGTTGCGGGGGTGGACGAGCAGTACTTC
CASSVAGVDEQYF
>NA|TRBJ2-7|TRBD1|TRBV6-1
TGTGCCAGCAGTGCCTGGACAGGACAGGGAAGGTACGAGCAGTACTTC
CASSAWTGQGRYEQYF
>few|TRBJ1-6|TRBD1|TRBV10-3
TGTGCCATCAGTGAGTCTGGGACAGCGAATTCACCCCTCCACTTT
CAISESGTANSPLHF
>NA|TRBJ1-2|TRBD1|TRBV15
TGTGCCACCAGCAAAGGACAGGGGGACGGCTACACCTTC
CATSKGQGDGYTF
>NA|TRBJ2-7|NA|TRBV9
TGTGCCAGCAGTGAAAGCGGGACACCCTACGAGCAGTACTTC
CASSESGTPYEQYF
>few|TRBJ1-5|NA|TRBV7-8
TGTGCCAGCAGCCCGAGGGGACGACAGGGCAATCAGCCCCAGCATTTT
CASSPRGRQGNQPQHF
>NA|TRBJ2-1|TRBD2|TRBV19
TGTGCCAGTAGTACCGAGCGGGGTCCCTACAATGAGCAGTTCTTC
CASSTERGPYNEQFF
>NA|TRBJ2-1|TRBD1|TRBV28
TGTGCCAGCAGAAAAGAACCGGGACAGGGAATGGGAAATGAGCAGTTCTTC
CASRKEPGQGMGNEQFF
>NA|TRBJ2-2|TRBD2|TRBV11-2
TGTGCCAGCAGCCAAGGGACTAGCGGGAGGCCTAGCACCGGGGAGCTGTTTTTT
CASSQGTSGRPSTGELFF
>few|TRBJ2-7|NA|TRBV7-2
TGTGCCAGCAGCTTAGCCGGGAAGGAGCAGTACTTC
CASSLAGKEQYF
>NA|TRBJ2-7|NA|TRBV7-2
TGTGCCAGCAGCATTAAGCACGAGCAGTACTTC
CASSIKHEQYF
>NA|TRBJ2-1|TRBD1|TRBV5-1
TGCGCCAGCAGCACAGGGGGTGAGCGGTACAATGAGCAGTTCTTC
CASSTGGERYNEQFF
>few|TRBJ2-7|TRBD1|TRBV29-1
TGCAGCGTTGCTGGGACAGGGTTCTTCTACGAGCAGTACTTC
CSVAGTGFFYEQYF
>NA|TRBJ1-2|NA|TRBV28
TGTGCCAGCAGTCTACGGACAGCCACAACCTTC
CASSLRTATTF
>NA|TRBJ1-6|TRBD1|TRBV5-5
TGTGCCAGCAGCTCCGGGACAGTCGGGTCACCCCTCCACTTT
CASSSGTVGSPLHF
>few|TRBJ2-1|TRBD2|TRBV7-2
TGTGCCAGCAGCTTAGATAGGGTAGCGGGAGGGTTCTTC
CASSLDRVAGGFF
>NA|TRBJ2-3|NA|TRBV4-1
TGCGCCAGCAGCGCCCTACCGAGCACAGATACGCAGTATTTT
CASSALPSTDTQYF
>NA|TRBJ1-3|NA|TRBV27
TGTGCCAGCAGTCAACTGACAGGAGCCTCTGGAAACACCATATATTTT
CASSQLTGASGNTIYF